A single sample gave rise to the 32 T cell receptor beta chains below, sequenced in a study of OX40 agonist ivuxolimab in advanced cancers. Data came from immunoSEQ multiplex PCR; TCRdb stores just in-frame clones and leaves some out. The data show 77,000 or so clones, roughly 89% seen once. Sequences were derived from CD4+ or CD8+ T cells sorted from blood, sampled in a trial of the OX40 agonist ivuxolimab. The origin of the receptors is an adult with an advanced solid tumor such as melanoma, head and neck, liver or kidney cancer.

This sequence joins TRBV7-2 and TRBJ2-2; TRBD2 agrees at 8 bases. The CDR3 extends over 15 amino acids. The ends lost 3 bases at V and 6 bases at J; junction bases unmatched: 6. The germline V gene has CDR1 SGHTA and CDR2 FQGNSA. The CDR3 here is CASSLGREVAGELFF. CDR3 nucleotides: TGTGCCAGCAGCTTGGGGCGGGAGGTTGCCGGGGAGCTGTTTTTT.

The chain carries TRBV5-4 and TRBJ1-2; D gene ambiguous. Trimming took off 7 bases at V and 2 bases at J, with 9 bases between the two ends. This CDR3 region has 12 residues. Germline CDR1 reads SGHNT; CDR2 reads YYREEE (reference sequence). The DNA of the CDR3 is TGTGCCAGCTCCGGAACCAACTATGGCTACACCTTC. Translating gives CASSGTNYGYTF.

The chain is built from TRBV6-5 and TRBJ1-6; D not resolved. The CDR3 totals 13 residues. Trimming removed 5 bases at V and 5 bases at J, with 7 bases between. Germline V gene sequence: CDR1 MNHEY, CDR2 SVGAGI. The CDR3 DNA is TGTGCCAGCAGTCCGCAGAATAATTCACCCCTCCACTTT. This codes for CASSPQNNSPLHF.

This clone was counted once. The chain has TRBV6-5 and TRBJ1-3; TRBD1 is a possible D gene (6 bases). This CDR3 is built from 14 residues. CDR1 is MNHEY, CDR2 SVGAGI, per germline. Trimming stripped 4 bases from V and 0 bases from J, with 7 bases between. CDR3 coding DNA: TGTGCCAGCAGTTGGGACAACTCTGGAAACACCATATATTTT. This encodes CASSWDNSGNTIYF.

In this sample, this clone turned up once. The chain employs TRBV10-3 and TRBJ2-5; tentative D call: TRBD1 (6 bases). V shed 3 bases and J shed 5 bases, with 22 bases lying between them. The CDR3 consists of 17 residues. Germline V gives CDR1 ENHRY, CDR2 SYGVKD. CDR3 in DNA: TGTGCCATCAGTGACCCAACACGCATGGGGGCAGGGGAGACCCAGTACTTC. Its protein product is CAISDPTRMGAGETQYF.

The rearrangement joins TRBV2 to TRBJ1-1; 7 nucleotides align to TRBD1. Germline V CDR1 and CDR2: SNHLY, FYNNEI. The CDR3 covers 15 residues. J was trimmed by 0 bases and V by 4 bases; bases with no gene match: 5. The CDR3 DNA is TGTGCCAGCAGTGTACAGGGGCCTGTGAACACTGAAGCTTTCTTT. Encoded protein: CASSVQGPVNTEAFF. Full variable domain (outside the CDR3, taken from reference TRBV2 and TRBJ1-1): EPEVTQTPSHQVTQMGQEVILRCVPISNHLYFYWYRQILGQKVEFLVSFYNNEISEKSEIFDDQFSVERPDGSNFTLKIRSTKLEDSAMYFCASSVQGPVNTEAFFGQGTRLTVV.

This chain uses TRBV27 with TRBJ2-3; D remains ambiguous. Germline CDR1 MNHEY, CDR2 SMNVEV (reference sequence). Trimming removed 6 bases from V and 2 bases from J, with 12 bases in between. The CDR3 is 14 residues long. The CDR3 loop reads CASRTGLFTDTQYF. The CDR3, as DNA: TGTGCCAGCAGGACGGGCCTGTTCACAGATACGCAGTATTTT.

The V gene is TRBV9, the J gene TRBJ2-2, with TRBD2 matching 8 bases. This CDR3 is 15 amino acids long. Germline CDR1 reads SGDLS; CDR2 reads YYNGEE. Trimming cost V 1 base and J 1 base; bases outside gene matches: 0. CDR3 nucleotides: TGTGCCAGCAGCGTAACTAGCGGGAACACCGGGGAGCTGTTTTTT. Protein sequence: CASSVTSGNTGELFF. The whole variable domain, filled in from reference TRBV9 and TRBJ2-2, reads DSGVTQTPKHLITATGQRVTLRCSPRSGDLSVYWYQQSLDQGLQFLIQYYNGEERAKGNILERFSAQQFPDLHSELNLSSLELGDSALYFCASSVTSGNTGELFFGEGSRLTVL.

This clone appeared once. The rearrangement links TRBV7-9 to TRBJ2-1, with TRBD1 matching over 7 bases. The CDR3 loop spans 15 amino acids. The trim removed 5 bases at V and 1 base at J, leaving 5 bases unmatched. Germline values: CDR1 SEHNR, CDR2 FQNEAQ (reference sequence). CDR3 sequence reads: CASSRTGGSYNEQFF. CDR3 in DNA: TGTGCCAGCAGCCGGACAGGTGGATCCTACAATGAGCAGTTCTTC. Combining the CDR3 with reference TRBV7-9 and TRBJ2-1 gives the whole variable domain DTGVSQNPRHKITKRGQNVTFRCDPISEHNRLYWYRQTLGQGPEFLTYFQNEAQLEKSRLLSDRFSAERPKGSFSTLEIQRTEQGDSAMYLCASSRTGGSYNEQFFGPGTRLTVL.

The chain couples TRBV2 to TRBJ2-7; no definite D call. CDR3 size: 12 residues. Germline CDR1 reads SNHLY; CDR2 reads FYNNEI. The V gene lost 8 bases and the J gene lost 1 base, with 9 bases spanning the gap. This CDR3 is CASGGMSYEQYF. The CDR3, as DNA: TGTGCCAGCGGTGGGATGTCCTACGAGCAGTACTTC.

The chain links TRBV19 to TRBJ1-2; TRBD1 matches 9 bases. The CDR3 is made up of 17 amino acids. J was trimmed by 0 bases and V by 4 bases; bases with no gene match: 9. Germline V gives CDR1 LNHDA, CDR2 SQIVND (reference sequence). In nucleotides, the CDR3 is TGTGCCAGTAGTACTGGACAGGGGAGACATGCTAACTATGGCTACACCTTC. It yields the protein CASSTGQGRHANYGYTF.

The rearrangement uses TRBV16 and TRBJ2-4; no clear D. In germline, CDR1 is KGHSY, CDR2 FQNENV. The ends were cut back, 2 bases at V and 7 bases at J, with 9 bases in the middle. CDR3 length equals 13 residues. The CDR3 protein is CASSQTGRNIQYF. DNA of the CDR3: TGTGCCAGCAGCCAAACCGGGCGTAACATTCAGTACTTC.

This clone turned up a few times. V usage is TRBV4-1 and J usage is TRBJ2-3; 11 nucleotides agree with TRBD2. The CDR3 runs 15 residues. Trimming at V came to 1 base and at J to 8 bases, leaving 5 bases not matched to a gene. Germline values: CDR1 MGHRA, CDR2 YSYEKL. The CDR3 reads CASSQGLAGRGTQYF. The CDR3 region has the DNA TGCGCCAGCAGCCAAGGACTAGCGGGGAGGGGTACGCAGTATTTT.

This clone was detected once. The chain recombines TRBV5-5 with TRBJ2-6, with no clear D. Germline V gene data show CDR1 as SGHKS and CDR2 as YYEKEE (reference sequence). The germline V and J ends were trimmed by 2 bases and 1 base, with 7 bases remaining between them. This CDR3 has 15 amino acids. CDR3 amino acids: CASSFGGSGANVLTF. The DNA for the CDR3 is TGTGCCAGCAGCTTCGGTGGATCTGGGGCCAACGTCCTGACTTTC.

This clone appeared once. The chain employs TRBV6-5 and TRBJ2-5; 7 nucleotides line up with TRBD1. Germline V gene data show CDR1 as MNHEY and CDR2 as SVGAGI. CDR3 length: 13 amino acids. V shed 8 bases, J shed 1 base, and the junction held 4 bases outside the gene matches. The chain's CDR3 is CASLRQGQETQYF. The CDR3 nucleotides are TGTGCCAGCCTTCGACAGGGCCAAGAGACCCAGTACTTC.

The table lists this clone with a count of one. The J gene is TRBJ2-1, the V gene TRBV5-1, with D tentatively TRBD2 (7 bases). CDR1 and CDR2 (germline): SGHRS, YFSETQ. This CDR3 comprises 14 residues. Trimming took 7 bases from V and 5 from J, leaving 16 bases between them. CDR3 sequence reads: CASLLGGANNEQFF. The CDR3 nucleotides read TGCGCCAGCCTCTTAGGGGGGGCCAACAATGAGCAGTTCTTC.

The genes are TRBV20-1 and TRBJ1-1, with D possibly TRBD1 on 5 matching bases. Germline V CDR1 and CDR2: DFQATT, SNEGSKA (reference sequence). CDR3 size: 10 residues. V gave up 6 bases and J gave up 5 bases, with 7 bases separating them. Here the CDR3 reads CSAGGTEAFF. The CDR3 region has the DNA TGCAGTGCCGGGGGAACTGAAGCTTTCTTT.

This sequence joins TRBV2 and TRBJ1-1; 8 bases are a match to TRBD1. The CDR3 contains 16 residues. The germline gives CDR1 SNHLY, CDR2 FYNNEI. Unmatched junction bases numbered 16, after V lost 3 bases and J lost 10 bases. As DNA, the CDR3 is TGTGCCAGCAGTGATTCGCCCGGGACAGGATACCGAGGAGCTTTCTTT. This sequence encodes CASSDSPGTGYRGAFF.

The rearrangement joins TRBV6-5 to TRBJ2-7; D possibly corresponds to TRBD2 (6 bases). The V end lost 5 bases, the J end lost 0 bases, and 11 bases lay between the germline ends. Germline-derived CDR1 and CDR2 are MNHEY and SVGAGI. The CDR3 has 14 residues. This chain's CDR3 is CASSPAGTSYEQYF. CDR3 coding DNA: TGTGCCAGCAGTCCGGCGGGGACCTCCTACGAGCAGTACTTC.

The chain is built from TRBV6-1 and TRBJ2-5; possibly TRBD1 for D (6 bases). The DNA end is more similar to TRBJ2-7, so the J call may be wrong. Germline V gives CDR1 MNHNS, CDR2 SASEGT. The length of the CDR3 is 18 residues. The CDR3 nucleotides are TGTGCCAGCAGTGAATGGGGGCTCGGGACGGATTTTTATGGCGAGCAGTACTTC. This encodes CASSEWGLGTDFYGEQYF.

This sequence joins TRBV21-1 and TRBJ2-1; TRBD1, the table's D call, lacks a check against the DNA. TRBV21-1 is labeled a pseudogene. This CDR3 has 14 residues. The CDR3 nucleotides are TGTGCCAGCAGGGCCCACTTATCAGGCCGGGAGCAGTTCTTC. Residues: CASRAHLSGREQFF.

This chain joins TRBV5-1 and TRBJ2-7; no clear D gene. The V and J ends lost 4 bases and 3 bases respectively, with 5 bases between them. This CDR3 has 11 residues. CDR1 and CDR2 from the germline V gene are SGHRS and YFSETQ. The CDR3 sequence is CASSVDYEQYF. CDR3 nucleotide sequence: TGCGCCAGCAGCGTTGACTACGAGCAGTACTTC.

The chain combines TRBV2 with TRBJ1-4, with D possibly TRBD1 on 5 matching bases. The CDR3 is made up of 12 amino acids. Germline assignment: CDR1 SNHLY and CDR2 FYNNEI. The V end was cut by 5 bases, the J end by 6 bases, with 7 bases between. CDR3 loop: CASSRGDEKLFF. The CDR3, as DNA: TGTGCCAGCAGTCGAGGGGATGAAAAACTGTTTTTT.

The chain is built from TRBV2 and TRBJ1-5; no clear D. CDR1 SNHLY and CDR2 FYNNEI come from the germline V gene. The V gene lost 4 bases and the J gene lost 5 bases, with 6 bases spanning the gap. The length of the CDR3 is 12 residues. The CDR3 DNA sequence: TGTGCCAGCAGTGGACGGTATCAGCCCCAGCATTTT. Its protein is CASSGRYQPQHF.

The J gene is TRBJ2-2, the V gene TRBV5-1; 9 nucleotides line up with TRBD2. The CDR3 sequence is 15 residues long. The V gene end was trimmed by 2 bases and the J gene end by 5 bases; junction bases not matched to a gene: 4. Germline V gene data show CDR1 as SGHRS and CDR2 as YFSETQ. As DNA, the CDR3 is TGCGCCAGCAGCTTCGGACTAGCGATGACCGGGGAGCTGTTTTTT. Protein: CASSFGLAMTGELFF. The entire variable domain, with the rest obtained from reference TRBV5-1 and TRBJ2-2, is as follows: KAGVTQTPRYLIKTRGQQVTLSCSPISGHRSVSWYQQTPGQGLQFLFEYFSETQRNKGNFPGRFSGRQFSNSRSEMNVSTLELGDSALYLCASSFGLAMTGELFFGEGSRLTVL.

The rearrangement links TRBV4-1 to TRBJ1-5; 8 bases are shared with TRBD1. The V gene end was trimmed by 1 base and the J gene end by 3 bases; junction bases not matched to a gene: 8. The CDR3 has 17 residues. CDR1 and CDR2 from the germline V gene are MGHRA and YSYEKL. The CDR3 DNA reads TGCGCCAGCAGCCAAGGTCCCTGGACAGGGCCCAATCAGCCCCAGCATTTT. Encoded protein: CASSQGPWTGPNQPQHF.

This chain connects TRBV5-1 to TRBJ1-1; weak D call: TRBD1 (6 bases). CDR1 is SGHRS, CDR2 YFSETQ, per germline. V was shortened by 4 bases and J by 11 bases, with 21 bases between the two germline ends. The CDR3 is 14 residues long. CDR3 amino acids: CASSPETSGVSAFF. In DNA, the CDR3 is TGCGCCAGCAGCCCAGAGACCTCAGGGGTTAGCGCTTTCTTT.

V gene TRBV4-1 combines with J gene TRBJ2-5; either TRBD1 or TRBD2 may fit D (5 bases each). The CDR3 totals 13 residues. V lost 1 base, J lost 5 bases, and 8 bases lay in between. Germline CDR1 is MGHRA and CDR2 is YSYEKL. The CDR3 protein is CASSQVWGETQYF. The CDR3 bases are TGCGCCAGCAGCCAAGTCTGGGGGGAGACCCAGTACTTC.

This clone appeared once. V usage is TRBV5-5 and J usage is TRBJ2-7; TRBD1 aligns across 9 bases. Germline V gene sequence: CDR1 SGHKS, CDR2 YYEKEE (reference sequence). The V and J ends lost 2 bases and 6 bases, in that order; junction bases with no gene match: 6. This CDR3 is built from 14 residues. DNA of the CDR3: TGTGCCAGCAGCTTAGGACAGGGGATAGGCGAGCAGTACTTC. Translating it yields CASSLGQGIGEQYF.

The V gene is TRBV28, the J gene TRBJ1-2, with D possibly matching TRBD1 (5 bases). The CDR3 consists of 12 residues. The V and J ends lost 8 bases and 7 bases respectively, with 14 bases between them. Germline-derived CDR1 and CDR2 are MDHEN and SYDVKM. The CDR3 sequence: CASAPGRSGYTF. For the CDR3, the DNA is TGTGCCAGCGCTCCAGGGAGGTCTGGCTACACCTTC.

This sequence joins TRBV7-9 and TRBJ1-4, with 7 bases that match TRBD1. Germline V gene sequence: CDR1 SEHNR, CDR2 FQNEAQ (reference sequence). This CDR3 contains 14 residues. V lost 7 bases, J lost 0 bases, and 2 bases stayed unmatched. Here the CDR3 DNA reads TGTGCCAGCAAACAGGGGACAACTAATGAAAAACTGTTTTTT. Translation: CASKQGTTNEKLFF.

The chain is built from TRBV15 and TRBJ1-1, with 8 bases identical to TRBD1. Germline V lookup: CDR1 LNHNV, CDR2 YYDKDF (reference sequence). The length of the CDR3 is 15 residues. The junction had 7 bases not matched to a gene; V was cut back by 3 bases and J by 4 bases. CDR3 protein: CATSSTGGRGTEAFF. DNA of the CDR3: TGTGCCACCAGCAGCACAGGGGGTAGGGGCACTGAAGCTTTCTTT. Complete variable domain (other parts from reference TRBV15 and TRBJ1-1): DAMVIQNPRYQVTQFGKPVTLSCSQTLNHNVMYWYQQKSSQAPKLLFHYYDKDFNNEADTPDNFQSRRPNTSFCFLDIRSPGLGDTAMYLCATSSTGGRGTEAFFGQGTRLTVV.